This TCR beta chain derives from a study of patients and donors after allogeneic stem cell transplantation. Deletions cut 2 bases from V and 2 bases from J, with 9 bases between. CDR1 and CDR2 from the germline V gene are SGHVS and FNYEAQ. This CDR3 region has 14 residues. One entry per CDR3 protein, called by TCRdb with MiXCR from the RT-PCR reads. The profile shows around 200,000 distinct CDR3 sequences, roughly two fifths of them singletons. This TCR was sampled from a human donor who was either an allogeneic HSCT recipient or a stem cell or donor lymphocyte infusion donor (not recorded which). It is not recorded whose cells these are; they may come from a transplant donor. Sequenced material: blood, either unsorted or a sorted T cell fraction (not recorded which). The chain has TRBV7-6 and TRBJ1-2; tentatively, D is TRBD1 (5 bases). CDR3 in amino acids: CASSLRPGNYGYTF. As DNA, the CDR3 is TGTGCCAGCAGCTTAAGACCAGGGAACTATGGCTACACCTTC.